This T cell receptor beta chain was documented in a study of cytomegalovirus exposure and HLA in healthy donors. Broader study findings: First-cohort TCR clusters tended to co-occur in the approximately 130 validation repertoires, a later analysis found.

Losses at the gene ends were 2 bases for V and 6 bases for J; bases not matched to a gene: 5. This CDR3 contains 13 residues. Germline loops: CDR1 GTSNPN, CDR2 SVGIG (reference sequence). Remarks on this clone: The antigen is undetermined.

Measured with immunoSEQ multiplex PCR; TCRdb has only the in-frame clones, and not every one. The sample holds 110,000 to 150,000 clones, roughly 90% seen once. This rearrangement joins TRBV30 to TRBJ2-7, with 9 bases identical to TRBD1. Sample: PBMCs. The receptor comes from a man between 18 and 35 years old in good health and CMV-seronegative. The CDR3 nucleotides are TGTGCCTGGAGTACAGGGGGCAATTTCGAGCAGTACTTC. It translates to CAWSTGGNFEQYF. The whole variable domain, filled in from reference TRBV30 and TRBJ2-7, reads SQTIHQWPATLVQPVGSPLSLECTVEGTSNPNLYWYRQAAGRGLQLLFYSVGIGQISSEVPQNLSASRPQDRQFILSSKKLLLSDSGFYLCAWSTGGNFEQYFGPGTRLTVT.